One and the same sample provided the 2 T cell receptor beta chains below, sequenced in a study of low-dose radiotherapy and immunotherapy resistance in tumors. With TRAV- and TRBV-specific primers, first-strand cDNA was made, covering the alpha and beta chains. Amplification of TCRs used a constant-region primer and V-primer adapter for 20 PCR cycles. Each CDR3 protein is one row after TCRdb ran MiXCR on the reads. The table records fewer than 8,000 distinct CDR3 sequences, about two thirds of them present only once. These receptors all come from a human donor with advanced metastatic prostate, ovarian, gallbladder or colorectal cancer (not recorded which). This table probably holds off-target reads from a library built for another chain.

The V and J genes are TRBV29-1 and TRBJ1-2; possible D gene TRBD1, 5 bases. Germline assignment: CDR1 SQVTM and CDR2 ANQGSEA. This CDR3 comprises 15 residues. Trimming left V 2 bases short and J 2 bases short, with 15 bases between. CDR3 DNA sequence: TGCAGCGTTGAATCGTGGGGGTCCCGCAACTATGGCTACACCTTC. This encodes CSVESWGSRNYGYTF.

The chain is built from TRBV2 and TRBJ2-7; TRBD2 aligns across 9 bases. V gave up 3 bases and J gave up 3 bases; unmatched junction bases: 3. The CDR3 covers 14 residues. Looked up from germline, CDR1 is SNHLY and CDR2 is FYNNEI. The CDR3: CASSDRTSDYEQYF. As DNA, the CDR3 is TGTGCCAGCAGTGACAGGACTAGCGACTACGAGCAGTACTTC.